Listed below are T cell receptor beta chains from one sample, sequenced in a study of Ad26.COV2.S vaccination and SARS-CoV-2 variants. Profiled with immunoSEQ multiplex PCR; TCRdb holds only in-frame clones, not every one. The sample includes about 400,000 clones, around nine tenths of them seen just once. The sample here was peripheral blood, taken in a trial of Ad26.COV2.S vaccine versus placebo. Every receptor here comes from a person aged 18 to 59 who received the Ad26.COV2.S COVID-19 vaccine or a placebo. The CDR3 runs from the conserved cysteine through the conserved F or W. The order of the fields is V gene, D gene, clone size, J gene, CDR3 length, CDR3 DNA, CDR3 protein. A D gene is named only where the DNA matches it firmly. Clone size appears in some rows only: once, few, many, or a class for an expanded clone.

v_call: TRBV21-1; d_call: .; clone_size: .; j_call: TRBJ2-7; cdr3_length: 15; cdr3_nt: TGTGCCAGACATCACGGACTAGCGGGAGGGGACGAGCAGTACTTC; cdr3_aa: CARHHGLAGGDEQYF
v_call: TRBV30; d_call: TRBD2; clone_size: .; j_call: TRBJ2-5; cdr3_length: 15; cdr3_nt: TGTGCCTGGAGTGCCCCGGGGGGAGGAGCAGAGACCCAGTACTTC; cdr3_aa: CAWSAPGGGAETQYF
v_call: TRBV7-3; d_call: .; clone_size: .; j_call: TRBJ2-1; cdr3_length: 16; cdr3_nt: TGTGCCAGCAGCCCAAGGAGGGACAGCTCCTACAATGAGCAGTTCTTC; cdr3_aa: CASSPRRDSSYNEQFF
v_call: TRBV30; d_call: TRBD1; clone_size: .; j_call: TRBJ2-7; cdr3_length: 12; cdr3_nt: TGTGCCTGGGAATTCGGGACAGACGAGCAGTACTTC; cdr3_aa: CAWEFGTDEQYF
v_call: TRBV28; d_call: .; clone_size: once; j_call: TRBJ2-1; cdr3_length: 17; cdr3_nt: TGTGCCAGCAGTTTCCTAGGGCTTAGGCGCTCCTACAATGAGCAGTTCTTC; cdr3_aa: CASSFLGLRRSYNEQFF
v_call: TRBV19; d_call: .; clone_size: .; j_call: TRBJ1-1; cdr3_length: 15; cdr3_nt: TGTGCCAGTAGTAAGGCCGGGACAATGAACACTGAAGCTTTCTTT; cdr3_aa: CASSKAGTMNTEAFF
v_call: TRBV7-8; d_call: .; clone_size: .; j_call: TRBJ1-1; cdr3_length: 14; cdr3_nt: TGTGCCAGCAGCACAGACAGGTTGAACACTGAAGCTTTCTTT; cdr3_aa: CASSTDRLNTEAFF
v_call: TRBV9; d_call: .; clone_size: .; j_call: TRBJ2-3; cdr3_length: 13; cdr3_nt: TGTGCCAGCAGCGTAGGGTTTGGGGATACGCAGTATTTT; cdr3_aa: CASSVGFGDTQYF
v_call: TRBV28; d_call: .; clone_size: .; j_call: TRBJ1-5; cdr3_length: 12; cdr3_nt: TGTGCCAGCGATTCCCCCCACCAGCCCCAGCATTTT; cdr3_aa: CASDSPHQPQHF
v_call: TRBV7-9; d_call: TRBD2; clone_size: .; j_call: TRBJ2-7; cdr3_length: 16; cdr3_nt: TGTGCCAGCAGCCCGGGACTAGCGGGAGATCTGGGAGAGCAGTACTTC; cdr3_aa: CASSPGLAGDLGEQYF
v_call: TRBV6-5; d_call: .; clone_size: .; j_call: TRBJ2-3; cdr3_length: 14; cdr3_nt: TGTGCCAGCAGTATGACAGGCAACACAGATACGCAGTATTTT; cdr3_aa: CASSMTGNTDTQYF
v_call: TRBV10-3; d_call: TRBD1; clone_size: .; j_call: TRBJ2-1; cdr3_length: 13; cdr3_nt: TGTGCCATCAGTGGGGGACAGGGAAATGAGCAGTTCTTC; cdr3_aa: CAISGGQGNEQFF
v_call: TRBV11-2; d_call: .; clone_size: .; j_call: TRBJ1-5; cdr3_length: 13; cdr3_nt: TGTGCCAGCAGCTTGGGCGACAATCAGCCCCAGCATTTT; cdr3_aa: CASSLGDNQPQHF
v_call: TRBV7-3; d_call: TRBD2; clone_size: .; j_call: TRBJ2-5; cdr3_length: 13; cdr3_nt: TGTGCCAGCAGCGCGGGAGCTGGGGAGACCCAGTACTTC; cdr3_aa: CASSAGAGETQYF
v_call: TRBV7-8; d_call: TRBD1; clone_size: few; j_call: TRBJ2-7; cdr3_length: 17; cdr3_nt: TGTGCCAGCAGCTTAGATTGGCTAGGGACAGGGACCTACGAGCAGTACTTC; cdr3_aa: CASSLDWLGTGTYEQYF
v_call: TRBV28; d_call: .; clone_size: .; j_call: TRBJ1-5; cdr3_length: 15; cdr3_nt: TGTGCCAGCAGTTTAGGAGGAGCCGGGAATCAGCCCCAGCATTTT; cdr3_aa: CASSLGGAGNQPQHF
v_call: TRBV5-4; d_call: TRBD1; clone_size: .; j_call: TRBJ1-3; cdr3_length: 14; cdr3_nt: TGTGCCAGCAGCCGGGACAGCTCTGGAAACACCATATATTTT; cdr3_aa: CASSRDSSGNTIYF
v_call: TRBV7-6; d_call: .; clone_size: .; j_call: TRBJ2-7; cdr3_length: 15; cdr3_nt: TGTGCCAGCAGCTTAGAGTCGGTTGGTACCTACGAGCAGTACTTC; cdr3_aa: CASSLESVGTYEQYF
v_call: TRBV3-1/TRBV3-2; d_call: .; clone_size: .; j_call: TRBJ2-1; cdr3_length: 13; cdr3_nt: TGTGCCAGCAGCCAATTGGGTGCGAGTGAGCAGTTCTTC; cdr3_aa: CASSQLGASEQFF
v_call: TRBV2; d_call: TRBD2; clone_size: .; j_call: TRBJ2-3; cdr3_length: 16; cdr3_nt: TGTGCCAGCAGGAAGGGACTAGCGGGAGGCGGAGATACGCAGTATTTT; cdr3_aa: CASRKGLAGGGDTQYF
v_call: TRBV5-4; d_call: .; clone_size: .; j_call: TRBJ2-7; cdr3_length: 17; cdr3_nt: TGTGCCAGCAGCTTGCAGCCCTCGGGTTCCAGCTCCTACGAGCAGTACTTC; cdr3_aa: CASSLQPSGSSSYEQYF
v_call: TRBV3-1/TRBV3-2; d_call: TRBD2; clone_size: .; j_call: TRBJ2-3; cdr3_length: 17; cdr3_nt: TGTGCCAGCAGCCCTTTGCTTGGGCGGGAGAAGTCAGATACGCAGTATTTT; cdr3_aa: CASSPLLGREKSDTQYF
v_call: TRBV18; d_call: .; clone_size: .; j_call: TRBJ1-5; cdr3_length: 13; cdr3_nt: TGTGCCAGCTCCTCAGAACGCAATCAGCCCCAGCATTTT; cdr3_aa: CASSSERNQPQHF
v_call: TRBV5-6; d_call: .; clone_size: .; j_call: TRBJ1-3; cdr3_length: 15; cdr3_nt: TGTGCCAGCAGCCTAGAACGGAGCTCTGGAAACACCATATATTTT; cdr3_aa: CASSLERSSGNTIYF
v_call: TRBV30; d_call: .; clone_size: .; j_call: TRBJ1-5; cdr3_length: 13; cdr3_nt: TGTGCCTGGAGTCCCTCAGCGGGTCAGCCCCAGCATTTT; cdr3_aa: CAWSPSAGQPQHF
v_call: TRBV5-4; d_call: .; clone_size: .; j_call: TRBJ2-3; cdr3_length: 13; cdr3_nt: TGTGCCAGCAGCTTGTCCCCGCCCGGTACGCAGTATTTT; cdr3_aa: CASSLSPPGTQYF
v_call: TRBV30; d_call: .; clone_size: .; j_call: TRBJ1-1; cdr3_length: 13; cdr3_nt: TGTGCCTGGAGTGGGGGGGTGTGGACTGAAGCTTTCTTT; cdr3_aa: CAWSGGVWTEAFF
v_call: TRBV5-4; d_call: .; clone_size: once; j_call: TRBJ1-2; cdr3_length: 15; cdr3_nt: TGTGCCAGCAGCCCGAGGGGGGCGTCCGAGTATGGCTACACCTTC; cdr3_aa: CASSPRGASEYGYTF